These 24 T cell receptor beta chains originate from one sample sequenced in a study of shared clonotypes between healthy human individuals. Generated by immunoSEQ multiplex PCR, the TCRdb table keeps only in-frame clones and is missing some. This table has some 470,000 clones, 76% appearing once. The sequencing sample was made of PBMCs. All receptors come from a middle-aged woman in good health. Some clones in this sample may be carry-over from other donors' samples.

The chain uses TRBV28 and TRBJ1-1, with 11 bases matching TRBD1. Germline V gene sequence: CDR1 MDHEN, CDR2 SYDVKM. V trimming: 6 bases; J trimming: 4 bases; junction bases outside the gene matches: 13. This CDR3 is built from 17 residues. The CDR3: CASSLRFRDRGFTEAFF. In DNA, the CDR3 is TGTGCCAGCAGCCTGAGATTTCGGGACAGGGGGTTCACTGAAGCTTTCTTT.

The chain recombines TRBV9 with TRBJ2-5; 7 bases align to TRBD2. Germline V gene lookup returns CDR1 SGDLS and CDR2 YYNGEE. Trimming took 0 bases from V and 4 from J; bases not matched to a gene: 12. The length of the CDR3 is 17 residues. The CDR3 reads CASSVGGGGPSGETQYF. In nucleotides, the CDR3 is TGTGCCAGCAGCGTAGGTGGGGGAGGGCCTTCCGGAGAGACCCAGTACTTC. The whole variable domain, filled in from reference TRBV9 and TRBJ2-5, reads DSGVTQTPKHLITATGQRVTLRCSPRSGDLSVYWYQQSLDQGLQFLIQYYNGEERAKGNILERFSAQQFPDLHSELNLSSLELGDSALYFCASSVGGGGPSGETQYFGPGTRLLVL.

Turning to this clone: Just one base apart from a much larger clone, this may be a read error. The J gene is TRBJ2-7, the V gene TRBV4-1; the D is unclear. From germline, CDR1 is MGHRA and CDR2 YSYEKL. This CDR3 contains 17 residues. The CDR3 reads CDSSQGYSLLFSYEQYF. CDR3 coding DNA: TGCGACAGCAGCCAAGGCTACTCATTGCTGTTTTCCTACGAGCAGTACTTC.

The chain is built from TRBV6-6 and TRBJ1-1; 9 bases match TRBD1. The V and J ends lost 6 bases and 7 bases, in that order; junction bases with no gene match: 9. The CDR3 has 14 residues. Germline-derived CDR1 and CDR2 are MNHNY and SVGAGI (reference sequence). This chain's CDR3 is CASSWTGDDGEAFF. CDR3 sequence (DNA): TGTGCCAGCAGCTGGACAGGGGATGACGGTGAAGCTTTCTTT.

The chain uses TRBV27 and TRBJ1-2; unclear D gene. Germline-derived CDR1 and CDR2 are MNHEY and SMNVEV (reference sequence). This CDR3 spans 13 amino acids. Between the trimmed V and J ends, which lost 6 bases and 4 bases, there was a span of 12 bases. CDR3 nucleotides: TGTGCCAGCAGGGCGCGGAGGGCCTATGGCTACACCTTC. It encodes CASRARRAYGYTF.

This sequence joins TRBV5-1 and TRBJ2-2, with D maybe TRBD1 (5 bases). The V end was cut by 0 bases, the J end by 7 bases, with 16 bases between. In germline, CDR1 is SGHRS, CDR2 YFSETQ. The CDR3 loop spans 16 amino acids. The CDR3 is CASSLDGRTMGGELFF. In nucleotides, the CDR3 is TGCGCCAGCAGCTTGGACGGCAGGACAATGGGCGGGGAGCTGTTTTTT.

The chain carries TRBV19 and TRBJ2-3, with TRBD2 matching over 12 bases. The CDR3 has 17 amino acids. The V segment lost 8 bases and the J segment 0 bases; nucleotides outside the gene matches: 9. The germline gives CDR1 LNHDA, CDR2 SQIVND (reference sequence). The CDR3 loop is CASHPPGTSGSTDTQYF. CDR3 in DNA: TGTGCCAGTCACCCCCCGGGGACTAGCGGGAGCACAGATACGCAGTATTTT.

Remarks on this clone: A read error may explain this, as a much larger clone is one base away. The genes are TRBV18 and TRBJ1-1, with D unresolved. Germline lookup yields CDR1 KGHSH and CDR2 LQKENI. CDR3 length: 15 residues. The CDR3 coding sequence is TGTGCCAGCCCACCACTTGGGGATCTGAACACTGAAGCTTTCTTT. It codes for CASPPLGDLNTEAFF. Combining the CDR3 with reference TRBV18 and TRBJ1-1 gives the whole variable domain NAGVMQNPRHLVRRRGQEARLRCSPMKGHSHVYWYRQLPEEGLKFMVYLQKENIIDESGMPKERFSAEFPKEGPSILRIQQVVRGDSAAYFCASPPLGDLNTEAFFGQGTRLTVV.

This clone was seen only a few times. The V gene is TRBV6-6, the J gene TRBJ2-1; 11 nucleotides match TRBD2. Germline V gene data show CDR1 as MNHNY and CDR2 as SVGAGI (reference sequence). The CDR3 is made up of 16 amino acids. V shed 6 bases and J 6 bases; nucleotides not matched to a gene: 10. CDR3 in DNA: TGTGCCAGCAGACAGACGGGACTAGCGGCCATCAATGAGCAGTTCTTC. Its protein product is CASRQTGLAAINEQFF.

The gene calls are TRBV5-1 and TRBJ1-1; D is uncertain. The CDR3 has 14 residues. Germline CDR1 is SGHRS and CDR2 is YFSETQ. V was cut by 1 base and J by 0 bases, with 7 bases left in between. This CDR3 is CASSLIDLNTEAFF. The DNA of the CDR3 is TGCGCCAGCAGCTTGATCGACCTGAACACTGAAGCTTTCTTT.

A remark on this clone: Only one base separates this from a far larger clonotype, so it likely reflects a read error. The same CDR3 also results from other DNA sequences found in this sample. CDR3 loop: CASSLRGDGGSYEQYF. DNA of the CDR3: TGTGCCAGCAGTTTAAGGGGGGATGGGGGATCCTATGAGCAGTACTTC. The genes are TRBV27 and TRBJ2-7, with D perhaps given as TRBD1 or TRBD2 (6 bases each). This CDR3 comprises 16 residues. The V gene's germline CDR1 is MNHEY and CDR2 SMNVEV (reference sequence).

The rearrangement uses TRBV7-9 and TRBJ2-4, with 9 positions matching TRBD2. Per germline, CDR1 SEHNR and CDR2 FQNEAQ (reference sequence). CDR3 length: 16 residues. Trimming at V came to 6 bases and at J to 3 bases, leaving 9 bases not matched to a gene. This CDR3 reads CASSYIAGVGKNIQYF. As DNA, the CDR3 is TGTGCCAGCAGTTACATAGCGGGAGTGGGCAAAAACATTCAGTACTTC.

Remarks on this clone: A much bigger clone sits one base away, suggesting this may be a read error. This same CDR3 is encoded by further DNA sequences in the sample. The V gene is TRBV30, the J gene TRBJ2-6, with a tentative D call TRBD2 (6 bases). Per the germline V gene, CDR1 is GTSNPN and CDR2 is SVGIG (reference sequence). The CDR3 has 13 residues. Here the CDR3 reads CAWSVQLANVLTF. Written as DNA, the CDR3 is TGTGCCTGGAGTGTACAACTAGCCAACGTCCTAACTTTC.

As concerns this clone: This may be a read error: a much more frequent sequence differs by one nucleotide. This sequence joins TRBV27 and TRBJ2-1; D unclear. The CDR3 sequence is 13 residues long. V dropped 6 bases and J dropped 0 bases, with 6 bases sitting between them. The germline V gene has CDR1 MNHEY and CDR2 SMNVEV (reference sequence). The CDR3 region is CASRQSSYNEQFF. In nucleotides, the CDR3 is TGTGCCAGCAGACAGAGCTCCTACAATGAGCAGTTCTTC.

The J gene is TRBJ2-1, the V gene TRBV7-9, with TRBD2 matching over 10 bases. Germline V CDR1 and CDR2: SEHNR, FQNEAQ (reference sequence). The V and J ends lost 3 bases and 5 bases, in that order; junction bases with no gene match: 4. CDR3 length: 15 residues. The CDR3 sequence: CASSFRTSGNNEQFF. In DNA, the CDR3 is TGTGCCAGCAGCTTCCGGACTAGCGGTAACAATGAGCAGTTCTTC. The full variable domain, completed using reference TRBV7-9 and TRBJ2-1, is DTGVSQNPRHKITKRGQNVTFRCDPISEHNRLYWYRQTLGQGPEFLTYFQNEAQLEKSRLLSDRFSAERPKGSFSTLEIQRTEQGDSAMYLCASSFRTSGNNEQFFGPGTRLTVL.

The chain carries TRBV15 and TRBJ2-7; D uncertain. This CDR3 spans 15 amino acids. Trimming took 6 bases from V and 2 from J, leaving 17 bases between them. From germline, CDR1 is LNHNV and CDR2 YYDKDF (reference sequence). CDR3 residues: CATRPGPYLPYEQYF. The DNA for the CDR3 is TGTGCCACCAGACCGGGCCCCTACCTTCCCTACGAGCAGTACTTC.

As to this clone: This specimen includes other DNA sequences encoding the same CDR3. The chain is built from TRBV5-1 and TRBJ2-2; D unresolved. This CDR3 has 15 residues. Germline values: CDR1 SGHRS, CDR2 YFSETQ. The germline V and J ends were trimmed by 0 bases and 2 bases, with 8 bases remaining between them. CDR3 region: CASSLDPGNTGELFF. The CDR3 DNA follows: TGCGCCAGCAGCTTGGACCCCGGTAACACCGGGGAGCTGTTTTTT.

The rearrangement joins TRBV4-1 to TRBJ2-3; TRBD2 matches at 8 bases. The germline CDR1 and CDR2 sequences are MGHRA and YSYEKL. The V segment lost 4 bases and the J segment 6 bases; nucleotides outside the gene matches: 6. The CDR3 has 14 residues. In DNA, the CDR3 is TGCGCCAGCAGCCGGGGGACTAGGGCGGATACGCAGTATTTT. The encoded protein is CASSRGTRADTQYF.

V gene TRBV2 combines with J gene TRBJ2-2; possible D gene TRBD2, 7 bases. The CDR3 consists of 16 residues. The ends were cut back, 4 bases at V and 4 bases at J, with 16 bases in the middle. Per the germline V gene, CDR1 is SNHLY and CDR2 is FYNNEI. The chain's CDR3 is CASSGRRGGSTGELFF. CDR3 bases: TGTGCCAGCAGTGGCCGGAGGGGGGGCTCCACCGGGGAGCTGTTTTTT. Supplemented by reference TRBV2 and TRBJ2-2, the full variable domain reads EPEVTQTPSHQVTQMGQEVILRCVPISNHLYFYWYRQILGQKVEFLVSFYNNEISEKSEIFDDQFSVERPDGSNFTLKIRSTKLEDSAMYFCASSGRRGGSTGELFFGEGSRLTVL.

This clone has only one observation. The chain joins TRBV11-3 to TRBJ2-3; D call uncertain. The V gene lost 0 bases and the J gene lost 8 bases, with 12 bases spanning the gap. Germline loops: CDR1 SGHNT, CDR2 YENEEA. CDR3 length: 14 residues. The CDR3 loop reads CASSLEAVGGTQYF. DNA for the CDR3: TGTGCCAGCAGCTTAGAGGCGGTCGGCGGTACGCAGTATTTT.

This chain connects TRBV7-2 to TRBJ2-1; TRBD2 aligns across 8 bases. V shed 4 bases and J 8 bases; nucleotides not matched to a gene: 13. The CDR3 is 16 amino acids. The germline CDR1 and CDR2 sequences are SGHTA and FQGNSA. CDR3 DNA sequence: TGTGCCAGCAGCTACCCCCCCAGCGGGAGAACCGATGAGCAGTTCTTC. Residues: CASSYPPSGRTDEQFF.

V usage is TRBV29-1 and J usage is TRBJ2-1, with 9 bases that match TRBD1. From germline, CDR1 is SQVTM and CDR2 ANQGSEA. The ends lost 7 bases at V and 2 bases at J; junction bases unmatched: 6. The CDR3 is made up of 14 amino acids. The CDR3 DNA reads TGCAGCGCAGCACAGGGGGCCCCCTACAATGAGCAGTTCTTC. Its protein product is CSAAQGAPYNEQFF.

This rearrangement joins TRBV27 to TRBJ2-2; D not resolved. The CDR3 length is 13 residues. Between the trimmed V and J ends, which lost 2 bases and 7 bases, there was a span of 8 bases. CDR1 is MNHEY, CDR2 SMNVEV, per germline (reference sequence). In DNA form, the CDR3 reads TGTGCCAGCAGTTTAGGGTTGGGCGGGGAGCTGTTTTTT. This gives the protein CASSLGLGGELFF.

The V and J genes are TRBV5-1 and TRBJ1-1; D is perhaps TRBD1 (6 bases). Trimming removed 3 bases from V and 0 bases from J, with 18 bases in between. The germline gives CDR1 SGHRS, CDR2 YFSETQ. CDR3 size: 17 residues. CDR3 DNA: TGCGCCAGCAGCTCGTCCAGGGGCCTTGGGGTGAACACTGAAGCTTTCTTT. Translation: CASSSSRGLGVNTEAFF.